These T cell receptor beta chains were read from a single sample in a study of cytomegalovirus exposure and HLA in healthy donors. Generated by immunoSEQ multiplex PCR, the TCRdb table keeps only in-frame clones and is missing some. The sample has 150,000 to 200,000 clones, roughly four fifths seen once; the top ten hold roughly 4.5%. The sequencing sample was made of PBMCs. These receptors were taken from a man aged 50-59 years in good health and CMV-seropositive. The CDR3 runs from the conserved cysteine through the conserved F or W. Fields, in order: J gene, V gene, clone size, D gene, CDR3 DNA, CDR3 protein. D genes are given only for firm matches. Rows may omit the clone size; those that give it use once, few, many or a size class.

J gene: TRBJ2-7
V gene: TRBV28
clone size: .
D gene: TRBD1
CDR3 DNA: TGTGCCAGCAGACTCCTCCAGGGGGCCTTGCCTCAGGAGCAGTACTTC
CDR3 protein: CASRLLQGALPQEQYF

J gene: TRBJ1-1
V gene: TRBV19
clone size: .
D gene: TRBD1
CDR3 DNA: TGTGCCAGTTGGGGAGGGGTACAGGGGGCGCCTGAAGCTTTCTTT
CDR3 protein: CASWGGVQGAPEAFF

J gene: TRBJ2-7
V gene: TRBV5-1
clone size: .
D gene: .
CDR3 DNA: TGCGCCAGCAGTTCCAATTCCTACGAGCAGTACTTC
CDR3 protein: CASSSNSYEQYF

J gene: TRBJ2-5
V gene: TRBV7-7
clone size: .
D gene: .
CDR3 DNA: TGTGCCAGCAGCTTAGCGGGGGGGCTTCAAGAGACCCAGTACTTC
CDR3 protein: CASSLAGGLQETQYF

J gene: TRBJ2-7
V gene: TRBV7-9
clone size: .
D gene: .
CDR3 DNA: TGTGCCAGCAGCTTCTACGGTTCAGGGGCCTACGAGCAGTACTTC
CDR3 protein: CASSFYGSGAYEQYF

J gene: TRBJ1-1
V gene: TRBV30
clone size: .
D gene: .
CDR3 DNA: TGTGCCTGGAGTGTACAAGTCACTGAAGCTTTCTTT
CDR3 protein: CAWSVQVTEAFF

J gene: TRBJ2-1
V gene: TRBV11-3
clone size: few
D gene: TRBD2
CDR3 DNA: TGTGCCAGCAGCTCTGGTTGGACTAGCGGGGAATACAATGAGCAGTTCTTC
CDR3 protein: CASSSGWTSGEYNEQFF

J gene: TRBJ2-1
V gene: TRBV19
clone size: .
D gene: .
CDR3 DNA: TGTGCCAGTAGTATAGATGTTCGCGGGGCAAACAATGAGCAGTTCTTC
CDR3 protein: CASSIDVRGANNEQFF

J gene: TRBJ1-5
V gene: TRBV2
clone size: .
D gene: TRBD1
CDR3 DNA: TGTGCCAGCAGGGGACAGGGGAATCAGCCCCAGCATTTT
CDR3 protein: CASRGQGNQPQHF

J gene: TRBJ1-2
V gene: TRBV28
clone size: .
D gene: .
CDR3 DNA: TGTGCCAGCAGTCCCTGGGGTTTTACGGACACTTATGGCTACACCTTC
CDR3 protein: CASSPWGFTDTYGYTF

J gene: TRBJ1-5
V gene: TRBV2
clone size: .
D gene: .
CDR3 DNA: TGTGCCAGCAGAAGAGGACTTAGCAATCAGCCCCAGCATTTT
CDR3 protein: CASRRGLSNQPQHF

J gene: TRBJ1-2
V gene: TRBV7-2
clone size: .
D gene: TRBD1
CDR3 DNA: TGTGCCAGCAGCCCCCAAGGACAGGGCAGCGGCTACACCTTC
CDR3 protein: CASSPQGQGSGYTF

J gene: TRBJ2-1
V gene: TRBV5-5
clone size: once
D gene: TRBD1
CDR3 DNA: TGTGCCAGCAGCTTGATTGTCCGGGACAGCTCCTACAATGAGCAGTTCTTC
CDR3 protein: CASSLIVRDSSYNEQFF

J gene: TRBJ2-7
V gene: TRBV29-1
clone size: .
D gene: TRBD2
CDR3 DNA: TGCAGCGTTGAAACTCCCGGGACTAGCGGGATCGGCTTCTCCTACGAGCAGTACTTC
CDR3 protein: CSVETPGTSGIGFSYEQYF

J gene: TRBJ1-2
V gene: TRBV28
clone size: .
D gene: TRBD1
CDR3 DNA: TGTGCCAGCAGCCATACGGACAGGTCCTATAGCTATGGCTACACCTTC
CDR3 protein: CASSHTDRSYSYGYTF

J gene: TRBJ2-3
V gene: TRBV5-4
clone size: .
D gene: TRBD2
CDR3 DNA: TGTGCCAGCAGCTCGGGACTAGCGGGGGGAGGAGATACGCAGTATTTT
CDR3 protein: CASSSGLAGGGDTQYF

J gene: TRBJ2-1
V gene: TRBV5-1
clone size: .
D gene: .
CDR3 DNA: TGCGCCAGCAGCCCCGGGATGGTGGGGTACAATGAGCAGTTCTTC
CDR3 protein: CASSPGMVGYNEQFF

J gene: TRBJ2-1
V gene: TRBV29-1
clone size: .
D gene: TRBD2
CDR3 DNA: TGCAGCGTTCGAGCGGGAACCTCCAACAATGAGCAGTTCTTC
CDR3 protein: CSVRAGTSNNEQFF

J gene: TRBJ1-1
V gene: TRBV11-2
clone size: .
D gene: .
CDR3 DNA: TGTGCCAGCAGCTTAGAAGTGCCAGGAGAAGCTTTCTTT
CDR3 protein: CASSLEVPGEAFF

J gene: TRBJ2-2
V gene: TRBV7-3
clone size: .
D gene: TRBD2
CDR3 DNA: TGTGCCAGCAGCTTAGCGGGGGCGAACACCGGGGAGCTGTTTTTT
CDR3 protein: CASSLAGANTGELFF

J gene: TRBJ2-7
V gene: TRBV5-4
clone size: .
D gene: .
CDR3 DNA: TGTGCCAGCAGCTTTAGATCCTACGAGCAGTACTTC
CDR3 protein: CASSFRSYEQYF

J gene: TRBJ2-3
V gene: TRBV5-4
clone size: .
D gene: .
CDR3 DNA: TGTGCCAGCAGCTTTCCCGGGGTAGTAGATACGCAGTATTTT
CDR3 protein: CASSFPGVVDTQYF

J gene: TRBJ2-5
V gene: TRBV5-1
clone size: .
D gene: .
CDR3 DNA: TGCGCCAGCAGCTTGGCGTCAGGGCTGGAGACCCAGTACTTC
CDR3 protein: CASSLASGLETQYF

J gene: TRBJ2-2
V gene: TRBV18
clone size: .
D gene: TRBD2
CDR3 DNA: TGTGCCAGCTCACGCGGACTAGCAGACACCGGGGAGCTGTTTTTT
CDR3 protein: CASSRGLADTGELFF

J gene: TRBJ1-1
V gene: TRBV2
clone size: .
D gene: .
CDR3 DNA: TGTGCCAGCTTGGACATTGGGTACACTGAAGCTTTCTTT
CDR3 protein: CASLDIGYTEAFF